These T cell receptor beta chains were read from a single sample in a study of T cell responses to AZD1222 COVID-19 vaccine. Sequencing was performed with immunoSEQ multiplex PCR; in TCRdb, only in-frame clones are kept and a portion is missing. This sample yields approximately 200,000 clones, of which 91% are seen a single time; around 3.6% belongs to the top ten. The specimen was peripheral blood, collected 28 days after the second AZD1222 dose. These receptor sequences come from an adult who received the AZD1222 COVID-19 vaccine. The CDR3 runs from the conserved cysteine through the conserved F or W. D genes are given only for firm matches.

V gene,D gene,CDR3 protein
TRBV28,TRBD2,CASKSAGASSYNEQFF
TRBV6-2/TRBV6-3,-,CASSYPDIVAYEQYF
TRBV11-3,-,CASSFRLSGSGNTIYF
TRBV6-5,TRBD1,CASSYPTGGLYGYTF
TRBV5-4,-,CASSPAGVSDTQYF
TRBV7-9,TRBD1,CASSFFQGAAYNSPLHF
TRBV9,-,CASSVYGGLGEKLFF
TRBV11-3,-,CASSLGLSTDTQYF
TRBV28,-,CASSSLGGPGVSDTQYF
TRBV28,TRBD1,CASRSRGQLSGNTIYF
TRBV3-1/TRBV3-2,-,CASSQGAEGGKQFF
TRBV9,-,CASSVAPGSSSYEQYF
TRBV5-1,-,CASSPWTEETQYF
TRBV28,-,CASSSTVTEAFF
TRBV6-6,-,CASSYDHRDRDVAQYF
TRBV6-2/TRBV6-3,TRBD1,CASSYPGTGGLFF
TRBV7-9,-,CASSQGRLAHGYTF
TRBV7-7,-,CASSNGPYNEQFF
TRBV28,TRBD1,CASQVGTGDPSSTDTQYF
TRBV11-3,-,CASSLEGSETYNEQFF
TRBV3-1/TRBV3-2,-,CASSPDGSYEQYF
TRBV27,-,CASSLFSSYEQYF